These T cell receptor beta chains were read from a single sample in a study of blood T cell repertoires in COVID-19. TCRdb's copy holds only in-frame clones and misses some; the assay was immunoSEQ multiplex PCR. This sample yields about 120,000 clones, of which under 80% are seen a single time; approximately 2.5% belongs to the top ten. Sequenced sample: peripheral blood. These TCRs come from a man in his 70s with acute or convalescent COVID-19. Each CDR3 is given with its conserved first and last residue. Expanded clones are given a class, and other clones once, few, many or no size at all.

-	TRBV7-8	15	TRBJ2-1	CASSGLAGVDNEQFF
-	TRBV4-3	17	TRBJ1-4	CASSQSTGETTNEKLFF
once	TRBV5-1	16	TRBJ2-3	CASSSGLAGPTDTQYF
few	TRBV7-9	12	TRBJ2-7	CASSQTSGEQYF
-	TRBV24-1	15	TRBJ2-1	CATSGGTGPYNEQFF
-	TRBV10-3	15	TRBJ2-3	CAIKRSGGATDTQYF
-	TRBV4-2	15	TRBJ2-3	CASSVRQESTDTQYF
few	TRBV18	15	TRBJ2-7	CASSVSTGGYYEQYF
-	TRBV7-2	14	TRBJ1-1	CASSFPGMNTEAFF
-	TRBV7-7	15	TRBJ2-5	CASSPLRGAQETQYF
few	TRBV19	14	TRBJ1-3	CASSFGQGGNTIYF
-	TRBV2	14	TRBJ1-5	CASKDRVSNQPQHF
-	TRBV5-4	16	TRBJ1-4	CASSLLGATTNEKLFF
once	TRBV11-1	16	TRBJ2-5	CASSFTRRTLGETQYF
-	TRBV5-1	14	TRBJ1-5	CAIIGVGDNQPQHF
few	TRBV6-5	15	TRBJ2-7	CASSYRQGATYEQYF
few	TRBV9	14	TRBJ2-1	CASSRTGGYNEQFF
-	TRBV6-5	15	TRBJ2-3	CASSRVYRGSDTQYF
few	TRBV5-1	19	TRBJ2-1	CASSLVPGGLAGARGEQFF
-	TRBV2	11	TRBJ1-6	CASTYNSPLHF
-	TRBV5-1	14	TRBJ1-1	CASSLQGLGTEAFF
-	TRBV11-3	15	TRBJ1-1	CASSLDSQRYTEAFF
-	TRBV3-1/TRBV3-2	17	TRBJ2-4	CASSPRGQGLDKNIQYF
-	TRBV25-1	14	TRBJ2-5	CASSSTSGVETQYF
-	TRBV9	16	TRBJ1-2	CASSDLGRGSSYGYTF
-	TRBV18	15	TRBJ1-3	CASSLDRGAGNTIYF
medium-sized	TRBV5-5	16	TRBJ2-3	CASSLVGGRTTDTQYF
-	TRBV6-6	15	TRBJ2-7	CASSYGQGFSYEQYF
few	TRBV6-5	14	TRBJ1-1	CASGGTPGRTEAFF
-	TRBV11-3	13	TRBJ2-1	CASSADRYNEQFF
-	TRBV7-3	15	TRBJ2-3	CASSPQGAGTDTQYF
-	TRBV5-6	14	TRBJ2-7	CASSFRGNGYEQYF
few	TRBV7-2	15	TRBJ1-2	CASSLARRQTYGYTF
-	TRBV5-4	12	TRBJ2-3	CASSRDKDTQYF
-	TRBV5-1	13	TRBJ2-1	CASHRESYNEQFF
-	TRBV18	14	TRBJ2-1	CASSPTDSYNEQFF
-	TRBV20-1	17	TRBJ2-3	CSASARTSGGVTDTQYF
-	TRBV6-2/TRBV6-3	14	TRBJ2-7	CASSRLAGSYEQYF
-	TRBV3-1/TRBV3-2	17	TRBJ1-1	CASSQVFNTGGRTEAFF
-	TRBV6-2/TRBV6-3	13	TRBJ1-5	CASSDRRNQPQHF
-	TRBV6-5	14	TRBJ1-3	CASRTPGSGNTIYF
-	TRBV5-1	14	TRBJ1-2	CASSLVAADYGYTF
-	TRBV5-6	15	TRBJ1-5	CASSPQGQGEQPQHF
-	TRBV11-3	16	TRBJ1-2	CASSLNRGGSRDGYTF
-	TRBV4-3	16	TRBJ2-7	CASCRNRDTIAYEQYF